This is a list of T cell receptor beta chains from one sample in a study of lymphopenia after photon versus proton radiotherapy. Profiled with immunoSEQ multiplex PCR; TCRdb holds only in-frame clones, not every one. This sample has around 66,000 clones; 75% to 90% occur once, and the top ten carry approximately 2.4%. The sample here was peripheral blood, taken from a patient treated with photon-based radiotherapy. Receptors originate from a man aged 35 to 55 with gastric cancer. The conserved cysteine and the conserved F or W are not part of the CDR3 here. The order of the fields is V gene, J gene, CDR3 protein.

>TRBV6-4|TRBJ2-3
ASSEKAGGTDTQY
>TRBV25-1|TRBJ2-2
ASSATGPGELF
>TRBV7-3|TRBJ1-4
ASSLRGTPQEKLF
>TRBV15|TRBJ1-2
ATSRDLGHLGNT
>TRBV9|TRBJ2-3
ASSAGQGADTQY
>TRBV7-9|TRBJ2-5
ASSSRVVLPYQETQY
>TRBV5-1|TRBJ1-2
ASSNHRGGNGYT
>TRBV19|TRBJ2-5
ASSIVPGQGKETQY
>TRBV5-1|TRBJ2-2
ASSFPGQGNTGELF
>TRBV4-1|TRBJ1-1
ASSQRVPPGLNTEAF
>TRBV5-1|TRBJ1-4
ASSLSRGEKLF
>TRBV5-1|TRBJ1-5
ASSLGLNQPQH
>TRBV30|TRBJ1-1
AWGPRAATEAF
>TRBV7-9|TRBJ1-6
ASSLTFQSINAHSPLH
>TRBV7-8|TRBJ1-2
ASSLDGSRLGGYT
>TRBV15|TRBJ2-7
ATSPVGGINEQY
>TRBV5-8|TRBJ1-5
ASSLDRVGVSNQPQH
>TRBV12-5|TRBJ1-6
ASTSSYNSPLH
>TRBV4-1|TRBJ1-1
ASSQDEGFRTEAF
>TRBV19|TRBJ2-3
ASRASGGGDTQY
>TRBV30|TRBJ1-3
AWSSPAGAGNTIY
>TRBV6-6|TRBJ1-2
ASSYEGAPNYGYT
>TRBV7-9|TRBJ1-1
ASSFRVSEAF
>TRBV5-4|TRBJ1-5
ASSLGGQRNQPQH
>TRBV4-3|TRBJ2-3
ASSQEGAAGTDTQY
>TRBV6-6|TRBJ1-3
ASSSQGFGNTIY
>TRBV5-6|TRBJ1-2
ASKGGTNYGYT
>TRBV10-3|TRBJ1-2
AISETGPYGYT
>TRBV15|TRBJ1-4
ATSSRSDRANEKLF
>TRBV25-1|TRBJ2-3
ASSDQLAGTDTQY
>TRBV7-9|TRBJ2-1
ASSASGTSGGLEQF
>TRBV29-1|TRBJ2-3
SVVLAGFTDTQY
>TRBV5-8|TRBJ2-3
ASSYSPGTEGWDGTDTQY
>TRBV5-6|TRBJ1-1
ASSRPGGEAF
>TRBV5-1|TRBJ1-2
ASSPRGQDNGYT
>TRBV5-6|TRBJ1-1
ASSLPGGGTEAF
>TRBV18|TRBJ2-3
ASSPPDRSTDTQY
>TRBV18|TRBJ2-5
ASSPAGAPETQY
>TRBV19|TRBJ2-1
ASSITGARNNEQF
>TRBV19|TRBJ1-2
ASSDIYGYT
>TRBV30|TRBJ2-1
AWGSGGSGNEQF
>TRBV5-1|TRBJ2-2
ASSPGGLGQGNTGELF
>TRBV30|TRBJ1-6
AWSVEAYNSPLH
>TRBV6-5|TRBJ1-2
ASTTGGGGAYFT
>TRBV11-2|TRBJ2-6
ASSLSAGANVLT
>TRBV7-9|TRBJ1-6
ASSLRTDNSPLH
>TRBV6-1|TRBJ1-3
ASSEVGNTIY
>TRBV27|TRBJ2-6
ASQRGVGANVLT
>TRBV6-5|TRBJ2-1
ASTSRRNEQF
>TRBV7-2|TRBJ1-2
ASSTAATQGYGYT